This T cell receptor (beta chain) came from a study of T cells in Graves' hyperthyroidism and ophthalmopathy. Overall study results and limits: Peripheral blood also featured most of the thyroid clonotypes expanded above 0.001.

TCR beta CDR3 regions were amplified from RNA transcripts. HTBI primers were employed in a first-round RT-PCR of the TCR CDR3. TCRdb ran MiXCR on the multiplex PCR reads and lists one entry per CDR3 protein. The sample has fewer than 350,000 distinct CDR3 sequences; roughly 15% are singletons. This clonotype was observed at least ten times. Its antigen is not known. Uncontrolled infection, other autoimmune disease, pregnancy or lactation barred patients from enrollment. Cells are PBMCs isolated from more than 8.5 ml of fresh blood. V lost 7 bases and J lost 8; bases outside the gene matches: 4. CDR1 is SNHLY, CDR2 FYNNEI, per germline. The CDR3 is 12 residues long.

Sequenced material: blood. This chain connects TRBV2 to TRBJ2-2; 7 positions agree with TRBD1. This TCR derives from a woman in her forties or fifties with Graves' hyperthyroidism that later progressed to Graves' ophthalmopathy. CDR3 nucleotide sequence: TGTGCCAGCAATCAGGGGGTGGGGGAGCTGTTTTTT. It translates to CASNQGVGELFF.